This TCR beta chain was recorded in a study of blood T cell repertoires in COVID-19. Participants were placed into cohorts based on the clinical history they reported. Donors of Cohort 3 who recovered were those that had two negative PCRs, clearance, or symptom resolution. The CDR3 loop spans 15 amino acids. Trimming took 3 bases from V and 6 from J; bases not matched to a gene: 9. Germline loops: CDR1 SGHRS, CDR2 YFSETQ. Per the original data handling: Reference gene primer amplification yielded estimated nucleated cell counts. Produced via immunoSEQ multiplex PCR; TCRdb's table is partial and in-frame only. V, J and clone size are those of that table, while D and trimming were read from the DNA. Among about 240,000 clones listed, roughly 91% were seen once.

This clonotype originated in a woman aged 25 to 39 who had recovered from COVID-19. The chain uses TRBV5-1 and TRBJ2-1, with 7 bases lining up with TRBD2. The sample comprised PBMCs or T cells enriched from blood (not recorded which). The CDR3 sequence is CASSSAGSGGNEQFF. The CDR3 DNA reads as TGCGCCAGCAGCTCAGCCGGGTCGGGGGGCAATGAGCAGTTCTTC.